This passage covers 15 T cell receptor beta chains from one sample sequenced in a study of CD8 T cells in Susac syndrome. An input of roughly 0.5 to 1 ug of RNA was subjected to reverse transcription using random hexamers. MiXCR, run by TCRdb on the immunoSEQ multiplex PCR reads, gives a single entry per CDR3 protein. Altogether a few hundred thousand distinct CDR3 sequences are present, approximately 90% being singletons, with the ten largest covering around 0.13%. The sample taken for sequencing was CD8+ T cells from PBMCs. The receptors come from a human donor with multiple sclerosis.

V usage is TRBV20-1 and J usage is TRBJ2-7; D may be TRBD1 or TRBD2 (6 bases each). CDR1 is DFQATT, CDR2 SNEGSKA, per germline (reference sequence). Trimming took off 3 bases at V and 3 bases at J, with 9 bases between the two ends. This CDR3 spans 12 amino acids. CDR3 region: CSAREGGYEQYF. The CDR3 DNA is TGCAGTGCTAGGGAGGGGGGCTACGAGCAGTACTTC.

The V and J genes are TRBV2 and TRBJ2-4; D not certain. CDR1 SNHLY and CDR2 FYNNEI come from the germline V gene. Trimming took 3 bases from V and 0 from J, leaving 18 bases between them. This CDR3 region has 18 residues. CDR3 DNA sequence: TGTGCCAGCAGTGATGATCCCACCCGGTATTCAGCCAAAAACATTCAGTACTTC. Its translation: CASSDDPTRYSAKNIQYF.

V gene TRBV12-3 or TRBV12-4 combines with J gene TRBJ2-5; D is possibly TRBD2 (6 bases). The V and J ends lost 4 bases and 2 bases respectively, with 14 bases between them. The CDR3 runs to 15 residues. The CDR3 region has the DNA TGTGCCAGCAGTTCGGCGGGGCCCAGTCAAGAGACCCAGTACTTC. Protein sequence: CASSSAGPSQETQYF.

The rearrangement joins TRBV27 to TRBJ2-3, with D perhaps being TRBD1 or TRBD2 (5 bases each). CDR1 is MNHEY, CDR2 SMNVEV, per germline (reference sequence). The V end lost 3 bases, the J end lost 2 bases, and 9 bases lay between the germline ends. The CDR3 spans 14 residues. For the CDR3, the DNA is TGTGCCAGCAGTTTCGGGACCGCCACAGATACGCAGTATTTT. It translates to CASSFGTATDTQYF.

The rearrangement uses TRBV4-1 and TRBJ2-1, with D hard to call. Germline CDR1 is MGHRA and CDR2 is YSYEKL. V shed 5 bases and J shed 7 bases, with 24 bases lying between them. The CDR3 loop spans 17 amino acids. The CDR3 here is CASSAYRWAATTNEQFF. In DNA form, the CDR3 reads TGCGCCAGCAGCGCGTACCGGTGGGCGGCCACTACAAATGAGCAGTTCTTC.

This sequence joins TRBV20-1 and TRBJ2-5; TRBD1 matches 7 bases. The junction had 12 bases not matched to a gene; V was cut back by 0 bases and J by 5 bases. The germline CDR1 and CDR2 sequences are DFQATT and SNEGSKA (reference sequence). CDR3 size: 16 residues. The CDR3 DNA follows: TGCAGTGCTAGAGATAGAGAACAGGGGAACTGGGAGACCCAGTACTTC. It yields the protein CSARDREQGNWETQYF.

The chain is built from TRBV20-1 and TRBJ2-5; 8 bases match TRBD2. The germline V gene encodes CDR1 DFQATT and CDR2 SNEGSKA (reference sequence). The CDR3 totals 13 residues. Trimming removed 6 bases from V and 4 bases from J; junction bases left unmatched: 7. The CDR3 DNA sequence: TGCAGTGCCACGGGGGGGGTTCGAGAGACCCAGTACTTC. As protein: CSATGGVRETQYF.

The chain combines TRBV28 with TRBJ2-3; the D is unclear. Trimming took off 6 bases at V and 3 bases at J, with 16 bases between the two ends. The germline V gene encodes CDR1 MDHEN and CDR2 SYDVKM. This CDR3 region has 15 residues. In DNA form, the CDR3 reads TGTGCCAGCAGACCGGTGGTTCAATCAACAGATACGCAGTATTTT. Translation gives CASRPVVQSTDTQYF.

The chain has TRBV7-8 and TRBJ2-7; TRBD2 matches at 7 bases. The CDR3 has 16 residues. With V trimmed by 2 bases and J by 3 bases, 10 bases remained unmatched. Germline CDR1 SGHVS, CDR2 FQNEAQ. This CDR3 reads CASSLSGRGVIYEQYF. In DNA, the CDR3 is TGTGCCAGCAGCTTATCCGGCCGGGGGGTTATCTACGAGCAGTACTTC.

V and J are TRBV5-6 and TRBJ2-1; 10 nucleotides match TRBD1. With V trimmed by 4 bases and J by 3 bases, 7 bases remained unmatched. Germline-derived CDR1 and CDR2 are SGHDT and YYEEEE. This CDR3 region has 16 residues. The CDR3 sequence is CASSAQGQGFYNEQFF. In DNA form, the CDR3 reads TGTGCCAGCAGCGCCCAGGGACAGGGGTTCTACAATGAGCAGTTCTTC.

V gene TRBV20-1 combines with J gene TRBJ2-3; 9 nucleotides line up with TRBD2. After removal of 2 bases from V and 1 base from J, the junction contained 7 bases not matched to a gene. In germline, CDR1 is DFQATT, CDR2 SNEGSKA (reference sequence). This CDR3 region has 16 residues. CDR3: CSARPRTSVGTDTQYF. The CDR3 nucleotides are TGCAGTGCTAGACCTCGGACTAGCGTTGGCACAGATACGCAGTATTTT.

V usage is TRBV11-1 and J usage is TRBJ2-1, with 11 bases lining up with TRBD2. Germline CDR1 SGHAT, CDR2 FQDESV (reference sequence). The CDR3 loop spans 16 amino acids. Trimming took 4 bases from V and 9 from J; bases not matched to a gene: 11. CDR3 sequence: CASSSPGLAVMVEQFF. CDR3 nucleotides: TGTGCCAGCAGCTCGCCGGGACTAGCGGTAATGGTTGAGCAGTTCTTC.

The chain carries TRBV18 and TRBJ1-6; tentatively, D is TRBD1 (5 bases). The germline CDR1 and CDR2 sequences are KGHSH and LQKENI. V shed 4 bases and J shed 3 bases, with 16 bases lying between them. The CDR3 sequence is 17 residues long. In nucleotides, the CDR3 is TGTGCCAGCTCACGGACAACTTCTCCCAACTATAATTCACCCCTCCACTTT. It specifies CASSRTTSPNYNSPLHF.

This chain connects TRBV6-1 to TRBJ1-1; 9 bases are a match to TRBD1. Trimming removed 1 base from V and 4 bases from J; junction bases left unmatched: 10. The V gene's germline CDR1 is MNHNS and CDR2 SASEGT. The CDR3 has 17 residues. Here the CDR3 DNA reads TGTGCCAGCAGTGAAGGTCGACAGGGGGGAACGAGCACTGAAGCTTTCTTT. Protein sequence: CASSEGRQGGTSTEAFF.

This clonotype appeared a single time. The V gene is TRBV4-3, the J gene TRBJ2-7; a possible D gene is TRBD1 (6 bases). V was shortened by 0 bases and J by 3 bases, with 15 bases between the two germline ends. The V gene's germline CDR1 is LGHNA and CDR2 YSLEER. The CDR3 is 16 amino acids. CDR3 sequence: CASSQDVTGPFYEQYF. The CDR3 DNA is TGCGCCAGCAGCCAAGATGTAACAGGGCCTTTCTACGAGCAGTACTTC.